The 25 T cell receptor beta chains reported below all come from one sample, sequenced in a study of graft-versus-host responses after intestinal transplantation. The repertoire was sequenced with immunoSEQ multiplex PCR; TCRdb's copy has only in-frame clones and lacks some. The top ten clones hold almost 1.5% of a sample with approximately 100,000 clones, 86% of them seen once. This specimen was PBMCs, taken 255 days after intestinal transplant. These receptors were collected from a human patient who received an intestinal transplant, so some T cells may come from the graft donor.

The genes are TRBV28 and TRBJ1-1; TRBD1 is a possible D gene (6 bases). The CDR3 loop spans 16 amino acids. Germline assignment: CDR1 MDHEN and CDR2 SYDVKM. V shed 3 bases and J shed 4 bases, with 18 bases lying between them. The CDR3 nucleotides are TGTGCCAGCAGTTTTTGGGATACAGGGAGGATCACTGAAGCTTTCTTT. Its protein product is CASSFWDTGRITEAFF.

The chain joins TRBV20-1 to TRBJ1-2; the match to TRBD1 covers 7 bases. The germline V gene has CDR1 DFQATT and CDR2 SNEGSKA (reference sequence). V lost 5 bases to trimming and J lost 4 bases; unmatched junction nucleotides: 1. The CDR3 is made up of 11 amino acids. In nucleotides, the CDR3 is TGCAGTGCTGGGGACAGCTATGGCTACACCTTC. Translated: CSAGDSYGYTF.

The V and J genes are TRBV4-2 and TRBJ1-2, with a tentative D call TRBD1 (5 bases). The CDR3 sequence is 16 residues long. Germline loops: CDR1 LGHNA, CDR2 YNFKEQ. Trimming cost V 1 base and J 7 bases, with 19 bases left between them. CDR3 loop: CASSQVRSGETGGYTF. CDR3 nucleotides: TGTGCCAGCAGCCAAGTCAGGTCGGGGGAGACCGGTGGCTACACCTTC.

The chain links TRBV6-5 to TRBJ1-2, with a weak D call TRBD1 (6 bases). Trimming removed 0 bases at V and 1 base at J, with 9 bases between. The CDR3 length is 15 residues. The germline gives CDR1 MNHEY, CDR2 SVGAGI. The CDR3 sequence is CASSYSGTLNYGYTF. The CDR3 DNA is TGTGCCAGCAGTTACTCGGGGACACTTAACTATGGCTACACCTTC.

The CDR3 nucleotides are TGTGCCAGCAGTTTAGGGGGGGGTTCTGGAGAGACCCAGTACTTC. Amino acid sequence: CASSLGGGSGETQYF. J is TRBJ2-5 and V is TRBV27; 7 bases align to TRBD2. V lost 2 bases, J lost 4 bases, and 7 bases stayed unmatched. The CDR3 extends over 15 amino acids. In germline, CDR1 is MNHEY, CDR2 SMNVEV (reference sequence).

A single count supports this clone. The chain employs TRBV29-1 and TRBJ1-1; D not resolved. CDR3 length equals 14 residues. The V gene's germline CDR1 is SQVTM and CDR2 ANQGSEA. V gave up 5 bases and J gave up 6 bases, with 19 bases separating them. The CDR3 bases are TGCAGCGTTAGAGAGGCAACAGTTAGTTCTGAAGCTTTCTTT. Translated, it gives CSVREATVSSEAFF.

The rearrangement uses TRBV7-6 and TRBJ1-3; D not resolved. V was cut by 1 base and J by 0 bases, with 7 bases left in between. Germline assignment: CDR1 SGHVS and CDR2 FNYEAQ. The CDR3 is 15 amino acids. The CDR3 DNA sequence: TGTGCCAGCAGCTTAGAGGTCCGCTCTGGAAACACCATATATTTT. Protein: CASSLEVRSGNTIYF.

The gene calls are TRBV5-4 and TRBJ2-7; D remains ambiguous. This CDR3 is 11 amino acids long. Trimming took off 3 bases at V and 3 bases at J, with 4 bases between the two ends. In germline, CDR1 is SGHNT, CDR2 YYREEE (reference sequence). The CDR3 DNA sequence: TGTGCCAGCAGCTCCCACTACGAGCAGTACTTC. Translated: CASSSHYEQYF.

The chain couples TRBV7-3 to TRBJ2-7, with D possibly being TRBD2 (6 bases). This CDR3 is 15 amino acids long. Germline CDR1 is SGHTA and CDR2 is FQGTGA. V lost 2 bases and J lost 0, with 11 bases in between. CDR3 sequence: CASSLVPAGSYEQYF. The CDR3 bases are TGTGCCAGCAGCTTAGTTCCAGCGGGCTCCTACGAGCAGTACTTC.

The chain employs TRBV4-2 and TRBJ2-7; TRBD2 matches 8 bases. The CDR3 runs to 18 residues. The J segment lost 1 base and the V segment lost 0 bases, leaving 11 bases of the junction unmatched. CDR1 is LGHNA and CDR2 is YNFKEQ in the germline V gene. The CDR3 loop reads CASSQDGSTSGLSYEQYF. DNA of the CDR3: TGTGCCAGCAGCCAAGACGGGTCAACTAGCGGTCTATCCTACGAGCAGTACTTC.

The genes are TRBV7-2 and TRBJ2-3; D not resolved. Looked up from germline, CDR1 is SGHTA and CDR2 is FQGNSA. V was clipped by 1 base and J by 0 bases, with 5 bases between them. The CDR3 has 14 amino acids. DNA of the CDR3: TGTGCCAGCAGCTTAGGGCAGAGCACAGATACGCAGTATTTT. Its protein product is CASSLGQSTDTQYF.

The chain links TRBV7-9 to TRBJ2-1; D ambiguous. Per the germline V gene, CDR1 is SEHNR and CDR2 is FQNEAQ (reference sequence). The CDR3 spans 16 residues. V was pared by 1 base and J by 2 bases, with 12 bases between. The CDR3 coding sequence is TGTGCCAGCAGCTTAGGGGCTGCGCCAGCCTACAATGAGCAGTTCTTC. Translating it yields CASSLGAAPAYNEQFF.

The V gene is TRBV19, the J gene TRBJ2-1; the D gene is possibly TRBD1 (6 bases). Germline values: CDR1 LNHDA, CDR2 SQIVND (reference sequence). V was cut by 7 bases and J by 3 bases, with 13 bases left in between. This CDR3 contains 14 residues. The CDR3 here is CASTRGTNYNEQFF. CDR3 nucleotide sequence: TGTGCCAGTACAAGGGGGACAAACTACAATGAGCAGTTCTTC.

This clone was picked up a small number of times. The J gene is TRBJ1-6, the V gene TRBV19; possibly TRBD1 for D (5 bases). V was pared by 0 bases and J by 5 bases, with 8 bases between. The CDR3 contains 15 residues. Germline V gene data show CDR1 as LNHDA and CDR2 as SQIVND (reference sequence). Here the CDR3 reads CASSIDPGNNSPLHF. The CDR3 DNA is TGTGCCAGTAGTATAGATCCAGGGAATAATTCACCCCTCCACTTT.

The rearrangement uses TRBV5-6 and TRBJ2-7; 11 bases match TRBD1. CDR3 size: 18 residues. Per germline, CDR1 SGHDT and CDR2 YYEEEE. Trimming took 4 bases from V and 0 from J; bases not matched to a gene: 12. The CDR3 spells CASSLGTGGGEGSYEQYF. The CDR3 DNA follows: TGTGCCAGCAGCCTCGGGACAGGGGGAGGTGAGGGCTCCTACGAGCAGTACTTC. The full variable domain, completed using reference TRBV5-6 and TRBJ2-7, is DAGVTQSPTHLIKTRGQQVTLRCSPKSGHDTVSWYQQALGQGPQFIFQYYEEEERQRGNFPDRFSGHQFPNYSSELNVNALLLGDSALYLCASSLGTGGGEGSYEQYFGPGTRLTVT.

The chain links TRBV29-1 to TRBJ1-4; possibly TRBD1 for D (5 bases). The V gene lost 4 bases and the J gene lost 3 bases, with 15 bases spanning the gap. CDR3 length: 15 amino acids. Germline V gene data show CDR1 as SQVTM and CDR2 as ANQGSEA. This CDR3 reads CSVARGGTANEKLFF. The CDR3 coding sequence is TGCAGCGTTGCCCGGGGCGGGACGGCTAATGAAAAACTGTTTTTT. Full variable domain (outside the CDR3, taken from reference TRBV29-1 and TRBJ1-4): SAVISQKPSRDICQRGTSLTIQCQVDSQVTMMFWYRQQPGQSLTLIATANQGSEATYESGFVIDKFPISRPNLTFSTLTVSNMSPEDSSIYLCSVARGGTANEKLFFGSGTQLSVL.

The chain recombines TRBV6-5 with TRBJ2-3, with D hard to call. There are 14 residues in the CDR3. CDR1 is MNHEY and CDR2 is SVGAGI in the germline V gene. The V and J ends lost 5 bases and 2 bases respectively, with 11 bases between them. The DNA of the CDR3 is TGTGCCAGCAGTCAGGTCCGGTCCACAGATACGCAGTATTTT. Translating it yields CASSQVRSTDTQYF.

The rearrangement joins TRBV27 to TRBJ2-7; possibly TRBD1 or TRBD2 for D (5 bases each). Trimming removed 5 bases at V and 2 bases at J, with 31 bases between. CDR3 length: 20 amino acids. CDR1 MNHEY and CDR2 SMNVEV come from the germline V gene (reference sequence). This chain's CDR3 is CASSPPPGTGEYLLTYEQYV. The CDR3 coding sequence is TGTGCCAGCAGTCCGCCACCCGGGACCGGCGAATATTTGCTCACCTACGAGCAGTACGTC.

This clone has a handful of counts. The chain carries TRBV27 and TRBJ2-5, with 11 nucleotides matching TRBD2. Germline CDR1 and CDR2: MNHEY and SMNVEV (reference sequence). The V and J ends lost 5 bases and 1 base, in that order; junction bases with no gene match: 3. The CDR3 is made up of 15 amino acids. The CDR3 reads CASSAGTSGQETQYF. CDR3 nucleotides: TGTGCCAGCAGTGCCGGGACTAGCGGCCAAGAGACCCAGTACTTC.

This chain links TRBV13 with TRBJ2-7, with 11 bases lining up with TRBD2. V shed 4 bases, J shed 5 bases, and the junction held 13 bases outside the gene matches. The CDR3 totals 17 residues. Germline V gene data show CDR1 as PRHDT and CDR2 as FYEKMQ (reference sequence). CDR3 loop: CASSSLSVAGGSDEQYF. The CDR3 nucleotides read TGTGCCAGCAGCTCTCTGTCTGTAGCGGGAGGGAGCGACGAGCAGTACTTC.

The V and J genes are TRBV19 and TRBJ1-2; a possible D gene is TRBD1 (5 bases). In germline, CDR1 is LNHDA, CDR2 SQIVND (reference sequence). The V end lost 4 bases, the J end lost 3 bases, and 21 bases lay between the germline ends. The length of the CDR3 is 17 residues. The CDR3 loop is CASSTLLGEILDYGYTF. The DNA of the CDR3 is TGTGCCAGTAGTACCCTACTAGGGGAGATCCTCGACTATGGCTACACCTTC.

This clone was detected a few times. This chain connects TRBV5-1 to TRBJ2-5, with 15 bases identical to TRBD2. Germline values: CDR1 SGHRS, CDR2 YFSETQ. CDR3 length: 17 amino acids. V was pared by 4 bases and J by 5 bases, with 9 bases of the junction left unmatched. CDR3 DNA: TGCGCCAGCAGCGCCGGACTAGCGGGGGGGCCGGGGGAGACCCAGTACTTC. This encodes CASSAGLAGGPGETQYF.

The V gene is TRBV4-3, the J gene TRBJ1-1; 9 bases agree with TRBD1. The CDR3 contains 15 residues. Unmatched junction bases numbered 6, after V lost 4 bases and J lost 3 bases. Looked up from germline, CDR1 is LGHNA and CDR2 is YSLEER. The CDR3 nucleotides read TGCGCCAGCAGCCTAGAACAGGGGGCCTACACTGAAGCTTTCTTT. The encoded protein is CASSLEQGAYTEAFF.

V and J are TRBV5-1 and TRBJ2-1, with 13 bases lining up with TRBD2. Germline loops: CDR1 SGHRS, CDR2 YFSETQ. This CDR3 contains 17 residues. The junction had 5 bases not matched to a gene; V was cut back by 1 base and J by 4 bases. CDR3 protein: CASSLTSGRGGYNEQFF. The CDR3 nucleotides read TGCGCCAGCAGCTTGACTAGCGGGAGGGGTGGGTACAATGAGCAGTTCTTC. Combining the CDR3 with reference TRBV5-1 and TRBJ2-1 gives the whole variable domain KAGVTQTPRYLIKTRGQQVTLSCSPISGHRSVSWYQQTPGQGLQFLFEYFSETQRNKGNFPGRFSGRQFSNSRSEMNVSTLELGDSALYLCASSLTSGRGGYNEQFFGPGTRLTVL.

The genes are TRBV4-1 and TRBJ2-7; the match to TRBD2 covers 8 bases. Germline V CDR1 and CDR2: MGHRA, YSYEKL. V shed 0 bases, J shed 5 bases, and the junction held 6 bases outside the gene matches. The length of the CDR3 is 15 residues. For the CDR3, the DNA is TGCGCCAGCAGCCAAGATAGTAGTAGCGGGGACGAGCAGTACTTC. The encoded protein is CASSQDSSSGDEQYF.